This TCR beta chain was sequenced in a study of T cells after yellow fever vaccination. 5'RACE template switching generated TCR cDNA, adding a universal primer site and UMIs. TCRdb reprocessed the 5' RACE reads via MiXCR and lists one record per CDR3 protein. The table has about 340,000 distinct CDR3 sequences, 9.5% to 15% seen once. CDR1 is SGHVS and CDR2 is FQNEAQ in the germline V gene. The CDR3 is 13 residues long. V was shortened by 7 bases and J by 5 bases, with 15 bases between the two germline ends. The starting material was CD4+ T cells sorted from PBMCs, obtained 15 days after the yellow fever booster vaccination. The receptor comes from a man aged 18 to 30 who received the YFV17D yellow fever vaccine. The genes are TRBV7-8 and TRBJ2-7; a possible D gene is TRBD2 (5 bases). CDR3: CASNDGEGDEQYV. In DNA, the CDR3 is TGTGCCAGCAACGACGGGGAAGGTGACGAGCAGTACGTC.